These 17 T cell receptor beta chains came from one sample sequenced in a study of shared clonotypes between healthy human individuals. TCRdb's copy holds only in-frame clones and misses some; the assay was immunoSEQ multiplex PCR. The sample records approximately 2.5 million clones, approximately 92% being singletons. Sequencing was carried out using naive CD4+ T cells sorted from blood. Documented subset: CD45RA+ positively selected. The receptors shown here come from a man aged 18 to 30 in good health.

As to this clone: Other DNA sequences in this sample translate to the same CDR3. The chain carries TRBV7-2 and TRBJ2-3; D gene unclear. With 0 bases removed from V and 0 bases from J, the gap between germline ends came to 4 bases. This CDR3 spans 14 amino acids. CDR1 is SGHTA, CDR2 FQGNSA, per germline. The CDR3 DNA follows: TGTGCCAGCAGCTTAGCAGGGAGCACAGATACGCAGTATTTT. Amino acids: CASSLAGSTDTQYF.

V is TRBV10-1 and J is TRBJ2-1; TRBD1 matches at 7 bases. The ends lost 0 bases at V and 15 bases at J; junction bases unmatched: 14. The CDR3 runs to 15 residues. Per the germline V gene, CDR1 is WNHNN and CDR2 is SYGVQD (reference sequence). The CDR3 DNA reads TGCGCCAGCAGTGAGTCGACAGGGCACCTCGCGCGGGTGTTCTTC. It encodes CASSESTGHLARVFF.

This clone has a single count. Other nucleotide sequences in the sample specify the same CDR3. The V gene is TRBV20-1, the J gene TRBJ2-7; D remains ambiguous. This CDR3 has 11 residues. CDR1 is DFQATT and CDR2 is SNEGSKA in the germline V gene (reference sequence). Trimming removed 6 bases from V and 3 bases from J, with 9 bases in between. DNA of the CDR3: TGCAGTGCCTCAAATGACTACGAGCAGTACTTC. Translated, it gives CSASNDYEQYF.

The rearrangement uses TRBV10-3 and TRBJ1-2; a possible D gene is TRBD1 (5 bases). Germline assignment: CDR1 ENHRY and CDR2 SYGVKD. The CDR3 is 16 residues long. Trimming cost V 1 base and J 1 base, with 13 bases left between them. CDR3 sequence (DNA): TGTGCCATCAGTGAGTTGGGGCTGGGCTTTAACTATGGCTACACCTTC. Protein: CAISELGLGFNYGYTF.

This clone was recorded once. The V call is TRBV23-1, the J call TRBJ1-1; 7 bases agree with TRBD1. TRBV23-1 is an open reading frame whose function is uncertain. The length of the CDR3 is 17 residues. Germline trimming cut 0 bases from V and 2 bases from J; bases unmatched to any gene: 9. The CDR3 region has the DNA TGCGCCAGCAGTCAATCTTTGCAGGGGGGATCTAACACTGAAGCTTTCTTT. Protein product: CASSQSLQGGSNTEAFF.

The chain has TRBV6-1 and TRBJ1-3, with 9 bases lining up with TRBD1. The CDR3 loop spans 12 amino acids. Germline CDR1 MNHNS, CDR2 SASEGT. The V and J ends lost 6 bases and 11 bases, in that order; junction bases with no gene match: 5. CDR3: CASSRQGVSIYF. The DNA for the CDR3 is TGTGCCAGCAGCAGACAGGGGGTCTCCATATATTTT.

The CDR3 nucleotides are TGTGCCATCAGTCTTAGCGGGAGCCATTACGAGCAGTACTTC. Its protein product is CAISLSGSHYEQYF. V usage is TRBV10-3 and J usage is TRBJ2-7; TRBD2 matches at 9 bases. Trimming at V came to 5 bases and at J to 4 bases, leaving 6 bases not matched to a gene. Germline CDR1 reads ENHRY; CDR2 reads SYGVKD. The CDR3 contains 14 residues.

V usage is TRBV2 and J usage is TRBJ2-5, with 12 bases lining up with TRBD2. V trimming: 4 bases; J trimming: 1 base; junction bases outside the gene matches: 1. Germline CDR1 and CDR2: SNHLY and FYNNEI. This CDR3 spans 15 amino acids. The CDR3 region is CASSGLAGAQETQYF. CDR3 bases: TGTGCCAGCAGTGGACTAGCGGGAGCCCAAGAGACCCAGTACTTC.

This clone was observed a few times. Other DNA variants within this sample encode the same CDR3. J is TRBJ1-1 and V is TRBV30, with D unclear. The CDR3 sequence is 12 residues long. With 0 bases removed from V and 2 bases from J, the gap between germline ends came to 4 bases. Germline V gives CDR1 GTSNPN, CDR2 SVGIG (reference sequence). The CDR3 loop is CAWSVLNTEAFF. CDR3 DNA sequence: TGTGCCTGGAGTGTACTCAACACTGAAGCTTTCTTT.

The rearrangement uses TRBV7-2 and TRBJ1-6, with D possibly TRBD1 on 6 matching bases. The CDR3 is 18 residues long. CDR1 and CDR2 (germline): SGHTA, FQGNSA. The V gene lost 7 bases and the J gene lost 4 bases, with 23 bases spanning the gap. The CDR3 is CASTTMEARGAYNSPLHF. As DNA, the CDR3 is TGTGCCAGCACCACTATGGAGGCTAGGGGGGCGTATAATTCACCCCTCCACTTT.

The chain is built from TRBV2 and TRBJ2-3, with D perhaps matching TRBD1 or TRBD2 (5 bases each). Germline V gene data show CDR1 as SNHLY and CDR2 as FYNNEI. This CDR3 has 12 residues. V lost 7 bases and J 4 bases, leaving 9 bases between the germline ends. The CDR3 nucleotides read TGTGCCAGCAATCGGGGCTCAGATACGCAGTATTTT. Its translation: CASNRGSDTQYF. The full variable domain, with the rest looked up from reference TRBV2 and TRBJ2-3, is EPEVTQTPSHQVTQMGQEVILRCVPISNHLYFYWYRQILGQKVEFLVSFYNNEISEKSEIFDDQFSVERPDGSNFTLKIRSTKLEDSAMYFCASNRGSDTQYFGPGTRLTVL.

The V call is TRBV10-1, the J call TRBJ2-1, with 11 bases lining up with TRBD2. The J segment lost 0 bases and the V segment lost 4 bases, leaving 11 bases of the junction unmatched. CDR1 is WNHNN, CDR2 SYGVQD, per germline (reference sequence). The CDR3 spans 19 residues. CDR3 region: CASSGGASGRQSSYNEQFF. In DNA, the CDR3 is TGCGCCAGCAGTGGTGGAGCTAGCGGGAGGCAGAGCTCCTACAATGAGCAGTTCTTC.

CDR3 region: CASSLGLAWNEQFF. The DNA of the CDR3 is TGTGCCAGCAGTCTCGGACTAGCTTGGAATGAGCAGTTCTTC. The chain is built from TRBV6-5 and TRBJ2-1; 8 bases align to TRBD2. J lost 7 bases, V lost 5 bases, and 7 bases had no gene match. This CDR3 spans 14 amino acids. The V gene's germline CDR1 is MNHEY and CDR2 SVGAGI.

The chain recombines TRBV5-1 with TRBJ1-1, with 7 bases fitting TRBD1. Trimming cost V 0 bases and J 14 bases; bases outside gene matches: 16. Per the germline V gene, CDR1 is SGHRS and CDR2 is YFSETQ. The CDR3 totals 15 residues. CDR3 amino acids: CASSLEGGRNNWEFF. The CDR3 DNA reads TGCGCCAGCAGCTTGGAAGGGGGCCGGAACAACTGGGAGTTCTTT.

The rearrangement links TRBV7-2 to TRBJ1-1; D is undetermined. The V gene lost 5 bases and the J gene lost 5 bases, with 9 bases spanning the gap. Germline CDR1 reads SGHTA; CDR2 reads FQGNSA. CDR3 size: 12 residues. The CDR3, as DNA: TGTGCCAGCAGCCATCCGGGAACTGAAGCTTTCTTT. It encodes CASSHPGTEAFF.

The chain recombines TRBV25-1 with TRBJ1-2; no clear D gene. The germline gives CDR1 MGHDK, CDR2 SYGVNS. The CDR3 is made up of 12 amino acids. Trimming removed 6 bases at V and 5 bases at J, with 10 bases between. CDR3 loop: CASSRDSYGYTF. CDR3 coding DNA: TGTGCCAGCAGCCGGGATAGTTATGGCTACACCTTC.

In its sample, this clone was seen a few times. This sequence joins TRBV6-1 and TRBJ1-2; a possible D gene is TRBD1 (6 bases). This CDR3 is built from 13 residues. Per germline, CDR1 MNHNS and CDR2 SASEGT. V lost 2 bases and J 7 bases, leaving 11 bases between the germline ends. The CDR3 nucleotides read TGTGCCAGCAGTGAAAAGGGGGGCTTTGGCTACACCTTC. This codes for CASSEKGGFGYTF.